This T cell receptor beta chain was recovered during a study of T cell responses to AZD1222 COVID-19 vaccine. Whole-study results and caveats: With dominance at 160-218 and 743-854, vaccine-associated CD4 TCRs spanned spike.

This clone was detected a few times. Its antigen is unidentified. This table comes from immunoSEQ multiplex PCR, and its TCRdb copy is limited to in-frame clones, with some not included. The sample carries roughly 180,000 clones, 90% recorded once. The sequencing used peripheral blood, collected on day 0 of AZD1222 vaccination. The clonotype was recovered from an adult in good health.

The CDR3 nucleotides read TGTGCCAGCAGGGAAAGGACAGGGGGAGGAGGAAACACCATATATTTT. Translated, it gives CASRERTGGGGNTIYF. This sequence joins TRBV2 and TRBJ1-3; 10 nucleotides agree with TRBD1. The ends lost 6 bases at V and 4 bases at J; junction bases unmatched: 9. This CDR3 contains 16 residues. Germline V gene data show CDR1 as SNHLY and CDR2 as FYNNEI.